The text below deals with one TCR beta chain. The study defined stable Graves' hyperthyroidism as no ophthalmopathy progression within 18 months. Exclusion followed for patients with uncontrolled infection, other autoimmune disease, pregnancy or lactation. PBMCs were obtained from 7.5 to 10 ml fresh peripheral blood. The TCR beta CDR3 regions underwent amplification using RNA transcripts as the source. The primer set for the first-round RT-PCR of the TCR CDR3 was HTBI. TCRdb passed the multiplex PCR reads through MiXCR, listing each CDR3 protein once. The sample contains about 210,000 distinct CDR3 sequences, 15% to 20% of which appear only once. The data are from a study of T cells in Graves' hyperthyroidism and ophthalmopathy. Background on the study: Staff took peripheral blood when the initial diagnosis was made, before any treatment began.

V lost 2 bases to trimming and J lost 2 bases; unmatched junction nucleotides: 7. The CDR3 is made up of 16 amino acids. CDR1 and CDR2 (germline): SGHNT, YENEEA. The genes are TRBV11-3 and TRBJ2-5, with TRBD2 matching 8 bases. The TCR comes from a man aged 35-49 years with Graves' hyperthyroidism. Sequenced input: blood. The CDR3 bases are TGTGCCAGCAGCTTATCTGGCGGGAGGAGGCAAGAGACCCAGTACTTC. Translation: CASSLSGGRRQETQYF.